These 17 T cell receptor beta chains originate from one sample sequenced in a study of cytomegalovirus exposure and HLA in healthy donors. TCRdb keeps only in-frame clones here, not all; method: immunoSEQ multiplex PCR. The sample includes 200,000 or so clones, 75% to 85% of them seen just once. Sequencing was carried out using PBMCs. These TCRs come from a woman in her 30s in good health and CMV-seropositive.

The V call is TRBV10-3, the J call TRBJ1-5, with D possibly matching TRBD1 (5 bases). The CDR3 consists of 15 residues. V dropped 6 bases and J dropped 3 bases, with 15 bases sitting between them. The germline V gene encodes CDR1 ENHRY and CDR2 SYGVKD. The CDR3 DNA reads TGTGCCATCAGAGATGCCACAGGATTCAATCAGCCCCAGCATTTT. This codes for CAIRDATGFNQPQHF.

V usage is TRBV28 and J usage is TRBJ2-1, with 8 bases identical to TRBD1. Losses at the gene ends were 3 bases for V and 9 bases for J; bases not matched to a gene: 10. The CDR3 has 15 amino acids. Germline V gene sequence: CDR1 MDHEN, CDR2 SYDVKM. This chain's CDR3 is CASSFRTGRLSEQFF. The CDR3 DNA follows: TGTGCCAGCAGTTTCCGGACAGGGAGGTTAAGTGAGCAGTTCTTC.

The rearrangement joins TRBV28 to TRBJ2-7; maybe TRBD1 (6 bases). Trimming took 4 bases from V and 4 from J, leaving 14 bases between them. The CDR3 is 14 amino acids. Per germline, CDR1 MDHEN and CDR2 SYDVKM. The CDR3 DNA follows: TGTGCCAGCAGTTCCTCAGACAGGAGGTACGAGCAGTACTTC. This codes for CASSSSDRRYEQYF.

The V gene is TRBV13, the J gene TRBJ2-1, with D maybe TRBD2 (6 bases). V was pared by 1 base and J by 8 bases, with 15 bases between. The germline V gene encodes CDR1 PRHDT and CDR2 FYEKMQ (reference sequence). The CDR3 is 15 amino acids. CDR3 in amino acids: CASSLARRDFHEQFF. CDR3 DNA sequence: TGTGCCAGCAGCTTAGCCCGGCGGGATTTTCATGAGCAGTTCTTC.

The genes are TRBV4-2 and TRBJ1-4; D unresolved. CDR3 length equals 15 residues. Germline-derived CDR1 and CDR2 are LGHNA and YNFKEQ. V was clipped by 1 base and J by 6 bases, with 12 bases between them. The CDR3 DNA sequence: TGTGCCAGCAGCCAAGGCGGGCAGACTTATGAAAAACTGTTTTTT. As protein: CASSQGGQTYEKLFF.

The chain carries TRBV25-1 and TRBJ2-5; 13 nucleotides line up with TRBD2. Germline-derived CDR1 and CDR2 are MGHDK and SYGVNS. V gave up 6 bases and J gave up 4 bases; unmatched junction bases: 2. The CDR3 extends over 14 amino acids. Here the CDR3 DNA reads TGTGCCAGCAGCAGGACTAGCGGGAGAGAGACCCAGTACTTC. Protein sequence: CASSRTSGRETQYF.

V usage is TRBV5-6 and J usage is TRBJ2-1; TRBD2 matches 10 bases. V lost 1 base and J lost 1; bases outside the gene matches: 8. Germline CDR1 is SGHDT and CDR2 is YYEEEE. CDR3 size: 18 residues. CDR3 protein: CASSLRTSGDRSYNEQFF. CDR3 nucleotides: TGTGCCAGCAGCTTGAGGACTAGCGGAGATCGATCCTACAATGAGCAGTTCTTC.

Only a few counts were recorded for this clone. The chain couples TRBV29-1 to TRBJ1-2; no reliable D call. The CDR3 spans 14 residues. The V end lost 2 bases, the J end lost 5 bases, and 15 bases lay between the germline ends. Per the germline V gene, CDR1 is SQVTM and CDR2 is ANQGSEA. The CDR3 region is CSVELARSTYGYTF. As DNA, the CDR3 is TGCAGCGTTGAATTGGCCAGGTCTACTTATGGCTACACCTTC.

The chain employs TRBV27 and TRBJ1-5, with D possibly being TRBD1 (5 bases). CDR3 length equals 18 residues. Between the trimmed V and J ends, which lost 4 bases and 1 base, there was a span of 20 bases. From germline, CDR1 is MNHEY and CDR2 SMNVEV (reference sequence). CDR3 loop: CASSSSETLRGSNQPQHF. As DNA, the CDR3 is TGTGCCAGCAGTTCCTCGGAGACCCTAAGGGGAAGCAATCAGCCCCAGCATTTT.

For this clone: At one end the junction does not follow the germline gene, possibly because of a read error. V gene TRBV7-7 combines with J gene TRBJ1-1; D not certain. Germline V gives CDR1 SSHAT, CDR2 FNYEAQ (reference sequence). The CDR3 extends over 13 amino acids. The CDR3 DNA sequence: TGTGCTAGCAGCTTAGGGCTAGGCACTGAAGCTTTCTTT. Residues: CASSLGLGTEAFF.

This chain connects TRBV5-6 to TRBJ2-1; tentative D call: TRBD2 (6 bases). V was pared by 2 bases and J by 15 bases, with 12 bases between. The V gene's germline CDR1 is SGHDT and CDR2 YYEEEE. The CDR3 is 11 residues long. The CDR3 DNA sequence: TGTGCCAGCAGCTTTGGGGGGATCCCGTTCTTC. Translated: CASSFGGIPFF.

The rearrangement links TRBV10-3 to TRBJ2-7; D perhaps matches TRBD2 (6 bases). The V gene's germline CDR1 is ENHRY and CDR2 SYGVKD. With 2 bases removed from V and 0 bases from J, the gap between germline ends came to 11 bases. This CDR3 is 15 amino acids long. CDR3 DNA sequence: TGTGCCATCAGTGAGGGTAGCGGTTTCTCCTACGAGCAGTACTTC. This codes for CAISEGSGFSYEQYF.

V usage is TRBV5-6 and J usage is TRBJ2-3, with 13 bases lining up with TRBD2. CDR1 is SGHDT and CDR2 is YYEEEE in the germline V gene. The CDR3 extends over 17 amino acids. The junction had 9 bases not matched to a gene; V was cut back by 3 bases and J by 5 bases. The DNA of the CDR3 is TGTGCCAGCAGCTATCGGACTAGCGGGAGTTTGGGAGATACGCAGTATTTT. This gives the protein CASSYRTSGSLGDTQYF.

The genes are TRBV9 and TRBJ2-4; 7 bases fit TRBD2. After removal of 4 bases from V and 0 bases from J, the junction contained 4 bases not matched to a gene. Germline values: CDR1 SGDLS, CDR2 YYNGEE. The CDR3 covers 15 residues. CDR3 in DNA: TGTGCCAGCAGCCCCAGCGGGGCAGCCAAAAACATTCAGTACTTC. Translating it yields CASSPSGAAKNIQYF.

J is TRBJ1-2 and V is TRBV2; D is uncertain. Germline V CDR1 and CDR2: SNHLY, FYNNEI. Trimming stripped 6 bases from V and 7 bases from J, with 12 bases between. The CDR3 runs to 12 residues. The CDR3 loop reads CASSGAVIGYTF. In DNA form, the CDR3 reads TGTGCCAGCAGCGGAGCCGTGATTGGCTACACCTTC.

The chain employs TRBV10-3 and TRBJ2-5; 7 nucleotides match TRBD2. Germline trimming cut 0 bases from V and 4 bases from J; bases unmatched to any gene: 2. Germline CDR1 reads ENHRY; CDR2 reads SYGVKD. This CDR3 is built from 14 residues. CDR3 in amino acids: CAISESQRGETQYF. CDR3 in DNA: TGTGCCATCAGTGAGTCCCAGCGGGGAGAGACCCAGTACTTC.

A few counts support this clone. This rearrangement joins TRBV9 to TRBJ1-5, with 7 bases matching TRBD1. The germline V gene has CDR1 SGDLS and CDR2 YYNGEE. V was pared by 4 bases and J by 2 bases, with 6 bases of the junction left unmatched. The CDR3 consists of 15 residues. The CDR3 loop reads CASSSGTARNQPQHF. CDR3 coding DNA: TGTGCCAGCAGCTCAGGGACAGCCCGCAATCAGCCCCAGCATTTT.